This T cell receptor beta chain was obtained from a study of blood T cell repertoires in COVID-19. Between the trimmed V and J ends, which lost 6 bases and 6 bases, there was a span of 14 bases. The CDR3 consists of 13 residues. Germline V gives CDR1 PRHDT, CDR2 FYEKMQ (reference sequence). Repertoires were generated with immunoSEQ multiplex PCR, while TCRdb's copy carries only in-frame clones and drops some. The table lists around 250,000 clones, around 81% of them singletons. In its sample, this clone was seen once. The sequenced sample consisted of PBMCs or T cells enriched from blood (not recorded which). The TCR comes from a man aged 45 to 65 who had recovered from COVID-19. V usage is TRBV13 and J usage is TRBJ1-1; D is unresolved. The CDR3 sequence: CASRLRRTAEAFF. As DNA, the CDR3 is TGTGCCAGCAGACTTCGCCGAACCGCTGAAGCTTTCTTT.